This T cell receptor (beta chain) stems from a study of blood T cell repertoires in COVID-19. Study in general: COVID-19 samples, acute and convalescent, were from the United States, Italy and Spain. Sources were T cells, B-cell-depleted T cells, or PBMCs; the material itself was cDNA or gDNA.

In the study's own analysis: For nucleated cells, counts were estimated from reference gene primer amplification. Sequenced by immunoSEQ multiplex PCR; TCRdb stores in-frame clones only, minus some. D and trimming come from the DNA, and the V and J calls and clone size come from that table. The repertoire holds about 120,000 clones, with 69% as singletons. The TCR sequence derives from a woman between 65 and 79 years old with acute or convalescent COVID-19. The sample comprised peripheral blood.

CDR3 sequence reads: CASSLMDGSNEQFF. CDR3 nucleotides: TGTGCCAGCAGCTTGATGGATGGGAGCAATGAGCAGTTCTTC. The V call is TRBV5-5, the J call TRBJ2-1; D is perhaps TRBD2 (5 bases). V was cut by 1 base and J by 6 bases, with 11 bases left in between. This CDR3 is built from 14 residues. Per germline, CDR1 SGHKS and CDR2 YYEKEE (reference sequence).